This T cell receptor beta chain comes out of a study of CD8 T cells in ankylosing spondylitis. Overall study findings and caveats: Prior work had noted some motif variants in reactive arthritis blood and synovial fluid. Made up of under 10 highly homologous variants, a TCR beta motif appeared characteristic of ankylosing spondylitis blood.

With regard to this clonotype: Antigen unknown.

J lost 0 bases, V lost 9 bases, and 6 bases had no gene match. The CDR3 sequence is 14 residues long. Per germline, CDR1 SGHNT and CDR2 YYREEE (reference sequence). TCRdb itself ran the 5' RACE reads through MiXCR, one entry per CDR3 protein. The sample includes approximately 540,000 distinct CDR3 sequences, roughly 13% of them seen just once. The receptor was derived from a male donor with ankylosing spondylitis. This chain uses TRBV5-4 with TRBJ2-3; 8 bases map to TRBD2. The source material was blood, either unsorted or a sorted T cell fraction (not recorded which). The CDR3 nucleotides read TGTGCCACCTCCGGGGGGGCGAGCACAGATACGCAGTATTTT. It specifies CATSGGASTDTQYF.